This T cell receptor beta chain was obtained from a study of T cells in Graves' hyperthyroidism and ophthalmopathy. In the study overall: Peripheral blood was drawn at first diagnosis, prior to all treatment.

Researchers barred patients who had uncontrolled infection, other autoimmune disease, pregnancy or lactation. This clonotype was counted a single time. Per germline, CDR1 SGHRS and CDR2 YFSETQ. V was cut by 1 base and J by 1 base, with 14 bases left in between. This CDR3 region has 16 residues. RNA transcripts yielded amplified TCR beta CDR3 regions. Primed by the HTBI set, a first-round RT-PCR was run on the TCR CDR3. TCRdb ran MiXCR on the multiplex PCR reads and lists one entry per CDR3 protein. The repertoire holds 300,000 to 350,000 distinct CDR3 sequences, with roughly 18% as singletons. This clonotype was obtained from a woman aged 40 to 50 with Graves' ophthalmopathy. Sequenced input: blood. This chain uses TRBV5-1 with TRBJ1-1; a weak D match, TRBD1 (6 bases). CDR3 amino acids: CASSLSLMTGNTEAFF. In DNA form, the CDR3 reads TGCGCCAGCAGCTTGTCGCTTATGACAGGGAACACTGAAGCTTTCTTT.